The 18 T cell receptor beta chains below all came from one sample that was sequenced in a study of blood T cell repertoires in COVID-19. Clones were read by immunoSEQ multiplex PCR, and TCRdb kept only the in-frame ones, dropping some. The table lists 120,000 to 150,000 clones, around 87% of them singletons, with 13% in the top ten. Specimen: peripheral blood. Receptors originate from a man between 18 and 29 years old with COVID-19, enrolled during active disease.

The chain joins TRBV7-2 to TRBJ2-3, with 12 positions matching TRBD2. CDR1 SGHTA and CDR2 FQGNSA come from the germline V gene. V shed 3 bases, J shed 1 base, and the junction held 2 bases outside the gene matches. This CDR3 comprises 16 residues. The CDR3 here is CASSFSSGGGTDTQYF. CDR3 coding DNA: TGTGCCAGCAGCTTTTCTAGCGGGGGGGGCACAGATACGCAGTATTTT.

This chain connects TRBV19 to TRBJ1-5; D is perhaps TRBD1 (6 bases). Germline-derived CDR1 and CDR2 are LNHDA and SQIVND (reference sequence). This CDR3 region has 16 residues. Trimming stripped 5 bases from V and 1 base from J, with 15 bases between. In nucleotides, the CDR3 is TGTGCCAGTAGTCCAGGACAGCCCACAAGCAATCAGCCCCAGCATTTT. The encoded protein is CASSPGQPTSNQPQHF. The entire variable domain, with the rest obtained from reference TRBV19 and TRBJ1-5, is as follows: DGGITQSPKYLFRKEGQNVTLSCEQNLNHDAMYWYRQDPGQGLRLIYYSQIVNDFQKGDIAEGYSVSREKKESFPLTVTSAQKNPTAFYLCASSPGQPTSNQPQHFGDGTRLSIL.

The chain combines TRBV24-1 with TRBJ2-5; 7 bases are a match to TRBD1. Trimming at V came to 8 bases and at J to 3 bases, leaving 8 bases not matched to a gene. The CDR3 covers 14 residues. Germline V gene sequence: CDR1 KGHDR, CDR2 SFDVKD. The CDR3 sequence is CATKRTGQEETQYF. CDR3 nucleotides: TGTGCCACCAAACGGACAGGCCAAGAAGAGACCCAGTACTTC.

This chain joins TRBV11-2 and TRBJ2-7, with a possible D match to TRBD1 (7 bases). V was cut by 5 bases and J by 8 bases, with 25 bases left in between. CDR1 and CDR2 from the germline V gene are SGHAT and FQNNGV. This CDR3 comprises 16 residues. The CDR3 is CASSHIQWQGGRKQYF. The CDR3 bases are TGTGCCAGCAGCCATATTCAGTGGCAGGGGGGTAGGAAGCAGTACTTC.

The rearrangement links TRBV5-1 to TRBJ2-7; 11 bases match TRBD2. CDR1 SGHRS and CDR2 YFSETQ come from the germline V gene. Losses at the gene ends were 3 bases for V and 2 bases for J; bases not matched to a gene: 10. The CDR3 sequence is 17 residues long. CDR3 in DNA: TGCGCCAGCAGCTGGACTAGCGGGCCCCCCTACCCCTACGAGCAGTACTTC. Translating it yields CASSWTSGPPYPYEQYF.

The chain carries TRBV10-3 and TRBJ2-3; 8 bases line up with TRBD2. The CDR3 runs 17 residues. Germline lookup yields CDR1 ENHRY and CDR2 SYGVKD. Germline trimming cut 4 bases from V and 2 bases from J; bases unmatched to any gene: 11. In nucleotides, the CDR3 is TGTGCCATCAGTGCGACGAGGGGGACTAGACCCACAGATACGCAGTATTTT. It yields the protein CAISATRGTRPTDTQYF.

This chain connects TRBV12-3 or TRBV12-4 to TRBJ1-6; 7 bases align to TRBD1. This CDR3 is built from 13 residues. V was pared by 6 bases and J by 8 bases, with 4 bases of the junction left unmatched. This CDR3 reads CASSITGDSPLHF. The CDR3 DNA reads TGTGCCAGCAGCATCACAGGGGATTCACCCCTCCACTTT.

V usage is TRBV5-4 and J usage is TRBJ2-3; D is ambiguous. Germline V lookup: CDR1 SGHNT, CDR2 YYREEE (reference sequence). The CDR3 consists of 13 residues. Trimming removed 0 bases at V and 4 bases at J, with 6 bases between. In DNA, the CDR3 is TGTGCCAGCAGCTTGGACAGCTCAGATACGCAGTATTTT. Protein: CASSLDSSDTQYF.

The V and J genes are TRBV27 and TRBJ1-6; 9 nucleotides line up with TRBD1. Per the germline V gene, CDR1 is MNHEY and CDR2 is SMNVEV (reference sequence). V was pared by 5 bases and J by 0 bases, with 8 bases of the junction left unmatched. The CDR3 sequence is 18 residues long. CDR3 sequence reads: CASSPVGTGSSYNSPLHF. CDR3 bases: TGTGCCAGCAGTCCCGTAGGGACAGGGAGCTCCTATAATTCACCCCTCCACTTT.

The chain has TRBV29-1 and TRBJ2-1; a weak D match, TRBD1 (6 bases). The CDR3 spans 11 residues. From germline, CDR1 is SQVTM and CDR2 ANQGSEA. Trimming took 7 bases from V and 15 from J, leaving 19 bases between them. CDR3: CSAVINRVTFF. DNA for the CDR3: TGCAGCGCCGTGATCAACAGGGTCACGTTCTTC.

As DNA, the CDR3 is TGTGCCAGCTCACCACCTTTCGGACAGGGGGCGCGAACGGAGACCCAGTACTTC. Protein product: CASSPPFGQGARTETQYF. The rearrangement uses TRBV18 and TRBJ2-5; 11 bases fit TRBD1. J lost 5 bases, V lost 0 bases, and 11 bases had no gene match. This CDR3 spans 18 amino acids. Germline V CDR1 and CDR2: KGHSH, LQKENI.

This clone has a single count. This chain connects TRBV28 to TRBJ2-7; no clear D gene. Trimming took off 1 base at V and 2 bases at J, with 9 bases between the two ends. The germline CDR1 and CDR2 sequences are MDHEN and SYDVKM. There are 14 residues in the CDR3. CDR3 DNA: TGTGCCAGCAGTTTATTCAGTCCCCCCTACGAGCAGTACTTC. Residues: CASSLFSPPYEQYF.

The chain employs TRBV7-3 and TRBJ2-4; 9 bases are a match to TRBD2. The CDR3 spans 16 residues. Germline V gene data show CDR1 as SGHTA and CDR2 as FQGTGA. After removal of 5 bases from V and 6 bases from J, the junction contained 11 bases not matched to a gene. The CDR3 loop reads CASSPSGGQGGNIQYF. CDR3 bases: TGTGCCAGCAGCCCAAGCGGGGGGCAGGGAGGAAACATTCAGTACTTC.

The chain employs TRBV18 and TRBJ1-5, with D uncertain. V lost 6 bases, J lost 0 bases, and 12 bases lay in between. The CDR3 contains 15 residues. Germline V gene lookup returns CDR1 KGHSH and CDR2 LQKENI. In DNA, the CDR3 is TGTGCCAGCTCGAGAACGGGGAATAGCAATCAGCCCCAGCATTTT. Its translation: CASSRTGNSNQPQHF.

This chain links TRBV11-2 with TRBJ1-5; maybe TRBD1 (5 bases). The CDR3 contains 15 residues. V dropped 0 bases and J dropped 8 bases, with 14 bases sitting between them. Germline-derived CDR1 and CDR2 are SGHAT and FQNNGV. The CDR3 region has the DNA TGTGCCAGCAGCTTAGATTCGAGAAGGGGCAAGCCCCAGCATTTT. Translated, it gives CASSLDSRRGKPQHF.

The genes are TRBV6-5 and TRBJ2-7; D possibly corresponds to TRBD1 (5 bases). The germline V gene has CDR1 MNHEY and CDR2 SVGAGI. V was clipped by 0 bases and J by 5 bases, with 8 bases between them. This CDR3 has 13 residues. The CDR3 here is CASSYSSGNEQYF. DNA of the CDR3: TGTGCCAGCAGTTACTCGTCAGGGAACGAGCAGTACTTC.

The V gene is TRBV18, the J gene TRBJ1-2; 7 bases are shared with TRBD1. The junction had 13 bases not matched to a gene; V was cut back by 11 bases and J by 4 bases. The CDR3 runs 14 residues. Germline CDR1 reads KGHSH; CDR2 reads LQKENI. In nucleotides, the CDR3 is TGTGCCGGATCAGCCGACAGGGACGTCTATGGCTACACCTTC. Translation: CAGSADRDVYGYTF. The entire variable domain, with the rest obtained from reference TRBV18 and TRBJ1-2, is as follows: NAGVMQNPRHLVRRRGQEARLRCSPMKGHSHVYWYRQLPEEGLKFMVYLQKENIIDESGMPKERFSAEFPKEGPSILRIQQVVRGDSAAYFCAGSADRDVYGYTFGSGTRLTVV.

This clone has just one count. The CDR3 protein is CARSFLGAETYEQYF. DNA for the CDR3: TGTGCCAGAAGCTTTCTGGGGGCCGAAACCTACGAGCAGTACTTC. The chain carries TRBV5-3 and TRBJ2-7; maybe TRBD1 (6 bases). TRBV5-3 is labeled an ORF, and its function is uncertain. The ends were cut back, 2 bases at V and 2 bases at J, with 14 bases in the middle. CDR3 length equals 15 residues.